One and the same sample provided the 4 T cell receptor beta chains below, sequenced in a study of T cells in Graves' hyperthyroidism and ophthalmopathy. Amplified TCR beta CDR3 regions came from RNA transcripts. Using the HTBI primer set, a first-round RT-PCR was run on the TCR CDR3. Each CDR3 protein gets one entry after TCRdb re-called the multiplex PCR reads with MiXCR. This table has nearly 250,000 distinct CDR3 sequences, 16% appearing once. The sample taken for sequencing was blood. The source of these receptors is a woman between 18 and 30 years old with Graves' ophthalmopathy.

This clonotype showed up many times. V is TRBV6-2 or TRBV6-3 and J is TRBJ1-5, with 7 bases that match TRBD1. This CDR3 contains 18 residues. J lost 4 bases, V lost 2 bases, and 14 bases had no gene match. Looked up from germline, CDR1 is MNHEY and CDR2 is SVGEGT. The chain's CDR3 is CASSYDREHPLGNQPQHF. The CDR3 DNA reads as TGTGCCAGCAGTTACGACAGGGAACATCCTTTGGGTAATCAGCCCCAGCATTTT.

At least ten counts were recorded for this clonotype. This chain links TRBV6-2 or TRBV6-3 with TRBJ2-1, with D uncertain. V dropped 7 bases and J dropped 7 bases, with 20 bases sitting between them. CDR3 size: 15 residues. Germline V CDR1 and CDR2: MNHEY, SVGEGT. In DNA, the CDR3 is TGTGCCAGCACCAAAGGCGCTAGTTACTATAATGAGCAGTTCTTC. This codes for CASTKGASYYNEQFF.

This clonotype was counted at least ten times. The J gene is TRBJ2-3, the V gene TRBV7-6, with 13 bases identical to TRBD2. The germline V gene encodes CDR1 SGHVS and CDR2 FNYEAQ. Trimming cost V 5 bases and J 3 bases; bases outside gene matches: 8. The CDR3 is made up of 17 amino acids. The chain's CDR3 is CASSLITSGGATDTQYF. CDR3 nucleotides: TGTGCCAGCAGCCTAATAACTAGCGGGGGGGCAACAGATACGCAGTATTTT.

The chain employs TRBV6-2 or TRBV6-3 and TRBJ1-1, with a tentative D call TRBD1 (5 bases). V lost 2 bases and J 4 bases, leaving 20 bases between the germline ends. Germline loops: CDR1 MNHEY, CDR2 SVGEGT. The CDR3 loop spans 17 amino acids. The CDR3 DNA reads TGTGCCAGCAGTTACGCAACTTTGTGGGGGGAGCGCACTGAAGCTTTCTTT. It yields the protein CASSYATLWGERTEAFF.